These 27 T cell receptor beta chains share one sample of origin, sequenced in a study of blood T cells in healthy people across ages. Primers used in a second PCR of roughly 6 to 11 cycles were a sample-barcoded 5' primer and a J-beta primer mix. TCRdb called the 5' RACE reads again in MiXCR, with one record for every CDR3 protein. Of hundreds of thousands of distinct CDR3 sequences listed, around 54% are singletons. Sequenced: blood. The receptors stem from a man aged 55 to 70 in good health.

V is TRBV11-2 and J is TRBJ2-5; no reliable D call. Germline V gives CDR1 SGHAT, CDR2 FQNNGV. The CDR3 is made up of 14 amino acids. V dropped 3 bases and J dropped 2 bases, with 10 bases sitting between them. The CDR3 nucleotides read TGTGCCAGCAGCTTGGGCTTCTCTCAAGAGACCCAGTACTTC. Its protein is CASSLGFSQETQYF.

CDR3 protein: CASSYLGASGIYNEQFF. The CDR3 DNA sequence: TGTGCCAGCAGTTACTTGGGAGCCTCGGGGATCTACAATGAGCAGTTCTTC. This chain joins TRBV6-6 and TRBJ2-1; weak D call: TRBD2 (5 bases). V dropped 1 base and J dropped 3 bases, with 16 bases sitting between them. The CDR3 extends over 17 amino acids. Germline-derived CDR1 and CDR2 are MNHNY and SVGAGI (reference sequence).

A single count supports this clonotype. V usage is TRBV29-1 and J usage is TRBJ2-4; 10 nucleotides align to TRBD1. The J call may be mistaken, given a closer DNA end match to TRBJ2-5. There are 14 residues in the CDR3. Germline assignment: CDR1 SQVTM and CDR2 ANQGSEA. In nucleotides, the CDR3 is TGCAGCGTTTCGGGGACAGGGGAGTTGGAGACCCAGTACTTC. It yields the protein CSVSGTGELETQYF.

A few counts support this clonotype. The chain combines TRBV29-1 with TRBJ1-4, with 7 nucleotides matching TRBD1. The CDR3 is 14 amino acids. Germline values: CDR1 SQVTM, CDR2 ANQGSEA. Unmatched junction bases numbered 8, after V lost 5 bases and J lost 5 bases. Here the CDR3 DNA reads TGCAGCGTTCCCGCCGAGGGGGCGAATGAAAAACTGTTTTTT. This encodes CSVPAEGANEKLFF.

The gene calls are TRBV21-1 and TRBJ1-5. TRBV21-1 constitutes a pseudogene. The CDR3 extends over 15 amino acids. The CDR3 is CASSKVRYGWQPQHF. Written as DNA, the CDR3 is TGTGCCAGCAGCAAAGTAAGGTATGGTTGGCAGCCCCAGCATTTT.

The genes are TRBV6-5 and TRBJ2-6, with D unclear. The germline gives CDR1 MNHEY, CDR2 SVGAGI. V was pared by 0 bases and J by 7 bases, with 7 bases between. CDR3 length equals 14 residues. CDR3 sequence reads: CASSYSALANVLTF. CDR3 in DNA: TGTGCCAGCAGTTACTCGGCCCTTGCCAACGTCCTGACTTTC.

This clonotype came up once. The genes are TRBV10-3 and TRBJ2-1, with TRBD2 matching 11 bases. Germline CDR1 and CDR2: ENHRY and SYGVKD. V lost 7 bases, J lost 8 bases, and 10 bases stayed unmatched. The CDR3 contains 15 residues. The CDR3 protein is CAITDSGGAGDEQFF. For the CDR3, the DNA is TGTGCCATCACCGATAGCGGGGGGGCCGGGGATGAGCAGTTCTTC.

V gene TRBV7-9 combines with J gene TRBJ1-3; D gene uncertain. The CDR3 runs 11 residues. The germline gives CDR1 SEHNR, CDR2 FQNEAQ (reference sequence). The V and J ends lost 6 bases and 7 bases respectively, with 7 bases between them. In DNA form, the CDR3 reads TGTGCCAGCAGTGGGGAGAACACCATATATTTT. Amino acid sequence: CASSGENTIYF.

This clonotype was observed a single time. The chain uses TRBV4-1 and TRBJ2-1; TRBD2 agrees at 7 bases. The CDR3 is made up of 14 amino acids. V shed 3 bases, J shed 5 bases, and the junction held 4 bases outside the gene matches. Per germline, CDR1 MGHRA and CDR2 YSYEKL. In nucleotides, the CDR3 is TGCGCCAGCAGCCACACTAGCGTGGACAATGAGCAGTTCTTC. It encodes CASSHTSVDNEQFF.

The chain uses TRBV6-1 and TRBJ2-1, with D possibly being TRBD1 (6 bases). This CDR3 is 19 amino acids long. Between the trimmed V and J ends, which lost 4 bases and 2 bases, there was a span of 24 bases. Germline V lookup: CDR1 MNHNS, CDR2 SASEGT. The CDR3 region has the DNA TGTGCCAGCAGTGGCGTTATATTCTCAGGGGAACGAACCTACAATGAGCAGTTCTTC. The encoded protein is CASSGVIFSGERTYNEQFF.

The chain couples TRBV3-1 to TRBJ2-3; 8 bases agree with TRBD1. Germline CDR1 LGHDT, CDR2 YNNKEL (reference sequence). Trimming removed 2 bases from V and 2 bases from J; junction bases left unmatched: 9. The CDR3 sequence is 17 residues long. CDR3 bases: TGTGCCAGCAGCCAAACTAGCAGGGGGCGATTCACAGATACGCAGTATTTT. It translates to CASSQTSRGRFTDTQYF.

The V and J genes are TRBV5-1 and TRBJ2-5, with D hard to call. The ends were cut back, 4 bases at V and 2 bases at J, with 12 bases in the middle. The CDR3 runs 14 residues. Germline loops: CDR1 SGHRS, CDR2 YFSETQ. CDR3 coding DNA: TGCGCCAGCAGCATAGTGGGAAGACAAGAGACCCAGTACTTC. Translating gives CASSIVGRQETQYF.

The chain joins TRBV25-1 to TRBJ1-1; TRBD1 is a possible D gene (5 bases). V was trimmed by 4 bases and J by 0 bases, leaving 12 bases between them. This CDR3 contains 15 residues. CDR1 is MGHDK, CDR2 SYGVNS, per germline. This CDR3 is CASSATDRLNTEAFF. CDR3 coding DNA: TGTGCCAGCAGTGCCACAGACAGACTGAACACTGAAGCTTTCTTT.

This clonotype was counted a few times. CDR3 residues: CASSAGLAGTEQFF. CDR3 nucleotide sequence: TGTGCCAGCAGCGCCGGACTAGCGGGGACTGAGCAGTTCTTC. The V gene is TRBV7-2, the J gene TRBJ2-1, with TRBD2 identical over 12 bases. Looked up from germline, CDR1 is SGHTA and CDR2 is FQGNSA. V shed 5 bases, J shed 9 bases, and the junction held 5 bases outside the gene matches. This CDR3 is 14 amino acids long.

As regards this clonotype: Germline and junction disagree at one end, which may indicate a read error. The V gene is TRBV20-1, the J gene TRBJ2-3; TRBD1 is a possible D gene (6 bases). The CDR3 sequence is 15 residues long. CDR1 DFQATT and CDR2 SNEGSKA come from the germline V gene (reference sequence). The CDR3 region is CSVRVGTTSTDTQYF. The CDR3 coding sequence is TGCAGTGTTAGAGTAGGGACAACTAGCACAGATACGCAGTATTTT.

The chain joins TRBV12-3 or TRBV12-4 to TRBJ1-5; D is perhaps TRBD1 (5 bases). Trimming shortened V by 6 bases and J by 7 bases, and 13 bases separated the two germline ends. This CDR3 has 13 residues. The DNA for the CDR3 is TGTGCCAGCAGCAAGGAGAGGGACCAGCCCCAGCATTTT. Its protein product is CASSKERDQPQHF.

Concerning this clonotype: A much bigger clone sits one base away, suggesting this may be a read error. The chain uses TRBV29-1 and TRBJ2-5, with D unresolved. Per germline, CDR1 SQVTM and CDR2 ANQGSEA. This CDR3 has 12 residues. Trimming took off 0 bases at V and 5 bases at J, with 7 bases between the two ends. The CDR3 protein is CSVEEAHETQYF. The CDR3 bases are TGCAGCGTTGAAGAGGCTCATGAGACCCAGTACTTC. Together with reference TRBV29-1 and TRBJ2-5, the CDR3 gives the full variable domain: SAVISQKPSRDICQRGTSLTIQCQVDSQVTMMFWYRQQPGQSLTLIATANQGSEATYESGFVIDKFPISRPNLTFSTLTVSNMSPEDSSIYLCSVEEAHETQYFGPGTRLLVL.

V gene TRBV2 combines with J gene TRBJ2-2, with D uncertain. Germline assignment: CDR1 SNHLY and CDR2 FYNNEI. The CDR3 sequence is 11 residues long. V shed 5 bases and J shed 7 bases, with 5 bases lying between them. CDR3 DNA: TGTGCCAGCAGTCCAGACGGGGAGCTGTTTTTT. It specifies CASSPDGELFF.

This clonotype was detected only once. The chain couples TRBV3-1 to TRBJ2-3; no clear D. The germline V and J ends were trimmed by 3 bases and 7 bases, with 17 bases remaining between them. The CDR3 contains 15 residues. Germline V lookup: CDR1 LGHDT, CDR2 YNNKEL (reference sequence). CDR3 coding DNA: TGTGCCAGCAGCCAGAACCCGCTCCCTCCTTATACGCAGTATTTT. This gives the protein CASSQNPLPPYTQYF.

The chain links TRBV20-1 to TRBJ2-7; D possibly corresponds to TRBD2 (6 bases). V was clipped by 4 bases and J by 5 bases, with 21 bases between them. The length of the CDR3 is 15 residues. Germline V gives CDR1 DFQATT, CDR2 SNEGSKA (reference sequence). CDR3 region: CSAKDLGGVNHEQYF. Here the CDR3 DNA reads TGCAGTGCTAAGGACTTGGGCGGGGTGAATCACGAGCAGTACTTC.

The rearrangement uses TRBV5-1 and TRBJ2-3; D could derive from TRBD1 or TRBD2 (6 bases each). V was cut by 2 bases and J by 0 bases, with 13 bases left in between. This CDR3 comprises 16 residues. Germline CDR1 and CDR2: SGHRS and YFSETQ. The CDR3 DNA sequence: TGCGCCAGCAGCTTTAATCGGGGGCCGAGCACAGATACGCAGTATTTT. It specifies CASSFNRGPSTDTQYF.

The chain uses TRBV7-2 and TRBJ2-4; the match to TRBD1 covers 9 bases. The ends lost 5 bases at V and 9 bases at J; junction bases unmatched: 5. The CDR3 runs to 13 residues. Germline lookup yields CDR1 SGHTA and CDR2 FQGNSA. DNA of the CDR3: TGTGCCAGCAGCCGGACAGGGGAAGCCATTCAGTACTTC. It encodes CASSRTGEAIQYF. Based on the CDR3 plus reference TRBV7-2 and TRBJ2-4, the full variable domain is GAGVSQSPSNKVTEKGKDVELRCDPISGHTALYWYRQSLGQGLEFLIYFQGNSAPDKSGLPSDRFSAERTGGSVSTLTIQRTQQEDSAVYLCASSRTGEAIQYFGAGTRLSVL.

V usage is TRBV6-6 and J usage is TRBJ2-5, with D tentatively TRBD2 (5 bases). From germline, CDR1 is MNHNY and CDR2 SVGAGI (reference sequence). This CDR3 is 11 amino acids long. Between the trimmed V and J ends, which lost 6 bases and 9 bases, there was a span of 11 bases. CDR3 bases: TGTGCCAGCAGCAGCGAGAGGGCCCAGTACTTC. It is translated as CASSSERAQYF.

The table lists this clonotype with a few counts. J is TRBJ2-5 and V is TRBV2; D ambiguous. The V end was cut by 1 base, the J end by 5 bases, with 8 bases between. Germline V gene lookup returns CDR1 SNHLY and CDR2 FYNNEI. CDR3 length equals 13 residues. The CDR3 loop reads CASSEGWAETQYF. The DNA for the CDR3 is TGTGCCAGCAGTGAAGGTTGGGCGGAGACCCAGTACTTC.

This clonotype was seen more than once but under ten times. J is TRBJ2-1 and V is TRBV2; 8 nucleotides align to TRBD1. The germline gives CDR1 SNHLY, CDR2 FYNNEI. The CDR3 consists of 17 residues. Trimming cost V 0 bases and J 4 bases; bases outside gene matches: 8. In nucleotides, the CDR3 is TGTGCCAGCAGTGAAGCGCGTAGGACAGGGCAATACAATGAGCAGTTCTTC. Its protein is CASSEARRTGQYNEQFF.

The chain uses TRBV11-2 and TRBJ2-2; TRBD1 matches 7 bases. V was clipped by 1 base and J by 5 bases; unmatched bases: 4. The CDR3 consists of 15 residues. Looked up from germline, CDR1 is SGHAT and CDR2 is FQNNGV. The CDR3, as DNA: TGTGCCAGCAGCTTAGGGTGGACAGGTACCGGGGAGCTGTTTTTT. Translating gives CASSLGWTGTGELFF.

Only a few counts were recorded for this clonotype. The V gene is TRBV12-3 or TRBV12-4, the J gene TRBJ2-5; 8 nucleotides align to TRBD1. V shed 8 bases and J 5 bases; nucleotides not matched to a gene: 13. CDR3 length: 15 amino acids. DNA of the CDR3: TGTGCCAGCCGTACGACAGGGGCCCCCCGGGAGACCCAGTACTTC. It translates to CASRTTGAPRETQYF.